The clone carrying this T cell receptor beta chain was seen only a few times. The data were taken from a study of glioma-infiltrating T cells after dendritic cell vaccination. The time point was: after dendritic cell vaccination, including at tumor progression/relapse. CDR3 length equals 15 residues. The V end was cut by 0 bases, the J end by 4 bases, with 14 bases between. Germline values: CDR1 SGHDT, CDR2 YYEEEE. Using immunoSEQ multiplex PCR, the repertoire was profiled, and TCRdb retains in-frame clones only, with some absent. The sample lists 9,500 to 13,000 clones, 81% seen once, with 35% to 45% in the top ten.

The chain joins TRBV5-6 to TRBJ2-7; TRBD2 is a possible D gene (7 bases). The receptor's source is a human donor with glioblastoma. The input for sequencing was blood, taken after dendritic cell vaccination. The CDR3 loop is CASSLGGGGPYEQYF. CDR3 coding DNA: TGTGCCAGCAGCTTGGGAGGCGGGGGCCCTTACGAGCAGTACTTC.